A selection of T cell receptor beta chains follows, all from one sample in a study of naive and memory T cell subsets. TCRdb passed the UMI-ligation and nested PCR reads through MiXCR, listing each CDR3 protein once. The sample includes 37,000 or so distinct CDR3 sequences, 9.5% to 12% of them seen just once. The sample was skin, taken from a tuberculin skin test site. Receptor source: an adult in good health. Both conserved end residues are part of each CDR3. The order of the fields is D gene, V gene, J gene, clone size, CDR3 DNA, CDR3 protein. The D gene is left open where the match is weak. Part of the rows lack a size; the others show once, few, many or a class for expanded clones.

TRBD2	TRBV29-1	TRBJ2-1	.	TGCAGCGTTGTCTGGACTAGTATAAATGAGCAGTTCTTC	CSVVWTSINEQFF
.	TRBV9	TRBJ1-2	medium-sized	TGTGCCAGCAGCGCCTCCGGTGGTTCCCCGGGCTATGGCTACACCTTC	CASSASGGSPGYGYTF
TRBD1	TRBV7-9	TRBJ1-1	many	TGTGCCAGCAGTCCGGGGACAGGGTTCCAGAGTTTCTTT	CASSPGTGFQSFF
.	TRBV10-3	TRBJ1-1	few	TGTGCCATCAGTGAGCCGGCCAAGGGGACTGAAGCTTTCTTT	CAISEPAKGTEAFF
TRBD1	TRBV7-2	TRBJ1-1	.	TGTGCCAGCAGCTCACAGGGGGCTTACACTGAAGCTTTCTTT	CASSSQGAYTEAFF
TRBD1	TRBV7-2	TRBJ1-6	many	TGTGCCAGCAGCTGGGACAGGGGTTCACCCCTCCACTTT	CASSWDRGSPLHF
.	TRBV6-5	TRBJ2-3	few	TGTGCCAGCAGTTACAATGCAGATACGCAGTATTTT	CASSYNADTQYF
TRBD2	TRBV6-2/TRBV6-3	TRBJ2-1	.	TGTGCCAGCTGCCGGAGACTAGCGGGAGTGAGGGTTTACAATGAGCAGTTCTTC	CASCRRLAGVRVYNEQFF
TRBD2	TRBV27	TRBJ2-7	few	TGTGCCAGCAGCACTGAGCGGGAGGTCTACGAGCAGTACTTC	CASSTEREVYEQYF
.	TRBV20-1	TRBJ1-5	many	TGCAGTGCTAGAGGTGGCAGCAATCAGCCCCAGCATTTT	CSARGGSNQPQHF
.	TRBV21-1	TRBJ2-3	many	TGTGCCAGCAGCCCCCCACGGGCAGGGACCGATACGCAGTATTTT	CASSPPRAGTDTQYF
.	TRBV5-4	TRBJ2-1	many	TGTGCCAGCAGCTCCGGAATAAGGCCCTACAATGAGCAGTTCTTC	CASSSGIRPYNEQFF
TRBD2	TRBV7-9	TRBJ2-3	.	TGTGCCAGCAGCTTAGAGGGACTAGCCAGCACAGATACGCAGTATTTT	CASSLEGLASTDTQYF
.	TRBV18	TRBJ1-1	.	TGTGCCAGCTCACCAAGCCGACAGGACTGGGGCACTGAAGCTTTCTTT	CASSPSRQDWGTEAFF
.	TRBV12-3/TRBV12-4	TRBJ2-3	few	TGTGCCAGCAGTTCCAAACGACCGCCCAAGGAGGATACGCAGTATTTT	CASSSKRPPKEDTQYF
.	TRBV11-1	TRBJ2-7	many	TGTGCCAGCAGCTTAAGCCGGGCGGGCTACGAGCAGTACTTC	CASSLSRAGYEQYF
TRBD1	TRBV12-3/TRBV12-4	TRBJ2-2	once	TGTGCCAGCAGCCACGGGACAGGGGGCACCGGGGAGCTGTTTTTT	CASSHGTGGTGELFF
TRBD1	TRBV9	TRBJ2-7	many	TGTGCCAGCACAGGACAGGGAGACTACGAGCAGTACTTC	CASTGQGDYEQYF
.	TRBV5-5	TRBJ2-4	few	TGTGCCAGCAGCTTGGTGTCCACAAACATTCAGTACTTC	CASSLVSTNIQYF
TRBD2	TRBV20-1	TRBJ2-5	few	TGCAGTGCTAGAGACCCCACCCTAGCGGGGGAGACGGAGACCCAGTACTTC	CSARDPTLAGETETQYF
.	TRBV6-1	TRBJ1-5	many	TGTGCCAGCAGTGAAGGGGTTTTGTTGCAGCCCCAGCATTTT	CASSEGVLLQPQHF
.	TRBV29-1	TRBJ2-1	many	TGCAGCGTCGGAGGATCTAGCGCGAGCTCCTACAATGAGCAGTTCTTC	CSVGGSSASSYNEQFF
TRBD1	TRBV19	TRBJ1-5	.	TGTGCCAGTAGTAAGACAGGGGGCTGGCAGGGCAATCAGCCCCAGCATTTT	CASSKTGGWQGNQPQHF
TRBD1	TRBV7-3	TRBJ1-1	many	TGTGCCAGCAGCTTAACTGGCGGGACAGGGACGGCTTTCTTT	CASSLTGGTGTAFF